The rows below give T cell receptor beta chains drawn from one sample of a study of cytomegalovirus exposure and HLA in healthy donors. This table comes from immunoSEQ multiplex PCR, and its TCRdb copy is limited to in-frame clones, with some not included. The sample gives roughly 190,000 clones, about 12% of which show up once; about 7.8% is in the top ten. Sequencing was done on a sample of PBMCs. The origin of the receptors is a man aged 50 to 59 in good health and CMV-seropositive. Each CDR3 is given with its conserved first and last residue. Size values are once, few and many counts, or a class for expanded clones, and some rows have none.

J gene | V gene | clone size | CDR3 protein
TRBJ2-2 | TRBV5-8 | few | CASTYTGELFF
TRBJ2-1 | TRBV10-3 | - | CAISESIRSPPPEEQFF
TRBJ2-3 | TRBV11-3 | - | CASSLGGGRSTDTQYF
TRBJ1-4 | TRBV6-6 | - | CASSYLQGKGKLFF
TRBJ1-1 | TRBV7-9 | few | CASSSPSRQGPEAFF
TRBJ2-3 | TRBV7-2 | - | CASSFEGTDTQYF
TRBJ2-3 | TRBV2 | - | CASSFAGDTQYF
TRBJ2-7 | TRBV11-2 | few | CASSLAQGANGEQYF
TRBJ1-2 | TRBV4-3 | - | CASSHPGGLDGYTF
TRBJ1-2 | TRBV5-1 | - | CASSDIYGYTF
TRBJ1-1 | TRBV18 | - | CASSPTGQGPLGAFF
TRBJ1-3 | TRBV5-6 | - | CASSLVGGGNTIYF
TRBJ1-6 | TRBV5-4 | few | CASSSVGVDSPLHF
TRBJ2-1 | TRBV6-6 | - | CASSSPTAGGHNEQFF
TRBJ2-5 | TRBV7-2 | few | CASSRSGETQYF
TRBJ1-2 | TRBV27 | few | CASSYSPPGRGYGYTF
TRBJ2-3 | TRBV27 | few | CASSFFPGTSTDTQYF
TRBJ2-3 | TRBV7-9 | few | CASSLWASGTSTDTQYF
TRBJ1-4 | TRBV6-5 | few | CASSTRDATNEKLFF
TRBJ1-2 | TRBV5-4 | few | CASSPGGGLGALGGYTF
TRBJ1-1 | TRBV7-8 | - | CASSGEGLIRAEAFF
TRBJ1-4 | TRBV4-1 | few | CASSQDIGSNEKLFF
TRBJ2-2 | TRBV9 | - | CASSPDPRGGRELFF
TRBJ1-6 | TRBV6-4 | - | CASSDYSGGSPLHF
TRBJ2-5 | TRBV2 | few | CASSELGQGLETQYF
TRBJ2-3 | TRBV18 | few | CASSPRGATGDTDTQYF
TRBJ2-3 | TRBV9 | - | CASSLRGSSTDTQYF
TRBJ1-2 | TRBV19 | - | CASSSTGVFYGYTF
TRBJ1-1 | TRBV5-5 | few | CASSLAEVTEAFF
TRBJ2-2 | TRBV11-3 | - | CASSLEGLGLFF
TRBJ1-4 | TRBV15 | - | CATSAGPRNEKLFF
TRBJ2-4 | TRBV19 | - | CASSIGGSIGPGGNIQYF
TRBJ1-1 | TRBV7-9 | few | CASSPQGYGKRMNTEAFF
TRBJ1-1 | TRBV5-8 | - | CASSFAGAVNTEAFF
TRBJ1-2 | TRBV29-1 | few | CSVKTGRGYTF
TRBJ1-6 | TRBV5-5 | - | CASSLRTGLLWLHF
TRBJ2-4 | TRBV19 | - | CASSTTGAALAKNIQYF
TRBJ2-5 | TRBV9 | few | CASSVRGGLGETQYF
TRBJ1-5 | TRBV27 | few | CASSSSLGQPQHF
TRBJ1-2 | TRBV7-2 | few | CASTLEDGYTF
TRBJ2-2 | TRBV5-1 | few | CASSPNLQGNTGELFF
TRBJ1-1 | TRBV25-1 | - | CASSEFGQGVRGTEAFF
TRBJ2-3 | TRBV27 | - | CASSRQNRGTDTQYF